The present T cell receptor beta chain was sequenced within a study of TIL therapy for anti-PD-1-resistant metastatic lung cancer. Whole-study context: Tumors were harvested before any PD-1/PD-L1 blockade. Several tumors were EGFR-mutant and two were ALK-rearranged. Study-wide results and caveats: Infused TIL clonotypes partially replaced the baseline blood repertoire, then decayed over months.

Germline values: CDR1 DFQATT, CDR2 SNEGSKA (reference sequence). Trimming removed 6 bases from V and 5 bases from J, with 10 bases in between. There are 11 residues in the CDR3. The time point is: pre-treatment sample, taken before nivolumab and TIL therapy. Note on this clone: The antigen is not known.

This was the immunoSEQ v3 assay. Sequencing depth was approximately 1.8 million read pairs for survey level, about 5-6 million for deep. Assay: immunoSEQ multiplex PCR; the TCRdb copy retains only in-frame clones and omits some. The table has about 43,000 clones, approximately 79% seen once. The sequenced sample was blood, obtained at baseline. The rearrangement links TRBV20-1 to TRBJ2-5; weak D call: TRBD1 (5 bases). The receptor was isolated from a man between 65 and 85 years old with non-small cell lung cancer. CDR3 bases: TGCAGTGCCCAGGGAAAGGAGACCCAGTACTTC. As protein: CSAQGKETQYF.